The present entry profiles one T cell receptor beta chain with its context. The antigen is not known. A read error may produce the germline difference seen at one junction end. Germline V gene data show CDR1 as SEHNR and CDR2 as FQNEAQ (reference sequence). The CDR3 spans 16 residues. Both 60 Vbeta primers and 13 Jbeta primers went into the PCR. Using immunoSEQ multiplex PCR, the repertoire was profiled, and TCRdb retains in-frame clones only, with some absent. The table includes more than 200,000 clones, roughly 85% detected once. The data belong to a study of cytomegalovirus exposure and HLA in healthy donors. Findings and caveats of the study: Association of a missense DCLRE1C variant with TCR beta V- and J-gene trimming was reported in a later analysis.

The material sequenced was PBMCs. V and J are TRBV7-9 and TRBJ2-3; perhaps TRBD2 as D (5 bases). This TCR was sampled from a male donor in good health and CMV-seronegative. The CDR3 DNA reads TGTTCCAGCACCCCCCCTGGGCGGGTTAGCACAGATACGCAGTATTTT. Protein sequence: CSSTPPGRVSTDTQYF.